The following is a TCR beta chain sequence with its context. These data originate in a study of T cell responses to AZD1222 COVID-19 vaccine. Sequencing used immunoSEQ multiplex PCR; TCRdb keeps in-frame clones, though not all of them. The profile shows 100,000 to 150,000 clones, 80% to 95% of them singletons. The CDR3 sequence is 17 residues long. The ends lost 2 bases at V and 0 bases at J; junction bases unmatched: 8. CDR1 MNHEY and CDR2 SVGEGT come from the germline V gene. The TCR originated in an adult who received the AZD1222 COVID-19 vaccine. This sequence joins TRBV6-2 or TRBV6-3 and TRBJ2-5; 8 nucleotides agree with TRBD1. Source: peripheral blood, taken 28 days after the second AZD1222 dose. The DNA of the CDR3 is TGTGCCAGCAGTTACCTCGACAGGGGTCCGTACCAAGAGACCCAGTACTTC. This encodes CASSYLDRGPYQETQYF.